The source of this T cell receptor beta chain is a study of CD8 T cells in ankylosing spondylitis. Study-wide findings and caveats: Within ankylosing spondylitis blood, a TCR beta motif made up of several highly homologous variants appeared to be characteristic. Disease-linked clones bore a CD8+ phenotype and were relatively rare in peripheral blood.

Making the TCR beta libraries involved quantitative 5'-RACE with molecular barcodes. TCRdb used MiXCR to reprocess the 5' RACE reads, holding one entry per CDR3 protein. The repertoire holds 100,000 to 150,000 distinct CDR3 sequences, with roughly 8.8% as singletons. This clonotype was seen just once. Its target is not known. Its ends do not fully match the called genes, so a read error is possible. The CDR3 length is 17 residues. The germline V gene encodes CDR1 LGHDT and CDR2 YNNKEL (reference sequence). The chain is built from TRBV3-1 and TRBJ2-1; TRBD2 aligns across 14 bases. The clonotype was recovered from a male donor with ankylosing spondylitis or in good health (not recorded which). What was sequenced was blood, either unsorted or a sorted T cell fraction (not recorded which). The CDR3 sequence is CATSQDSGTSGRNEQFF. The CDR3 region has the DNA TGTGCCACCAGCCAAGATTCGGGGACTAGCGGGAGAAATGAGCAGTTCTTC.